Below, one T cell receptor (beta chain) is given with its context. Its specificity is unknown. Naive CD8 cells lacked CD45RO and underwent positive selection for CCR7, leaving out terminally differentiated effector memory CD45RA+ cells. These data come from a study of shared clonotypes between healthy human individuals. Study at large: Each donor contributed plates that comprised three CD4 naive, three CD4 memory, two CD8 naive and one CD8 memory.

Here immunoSEQ multiplex PCR was the method, and the copy in TCRdb shows in-frame clones only, minus some. Among about 1.9 million clones listed, just under 95% were seen once. Overall study findings and caveats: The sharing of approximately 5.1% of naive CD4 clonotypes was seen across several donors. As a rule, naive subsets had a larger estimated richness than memory subsets.

Germline values: CDR1 SGHAT, CDR2 FQNNGV. CDR3 length: 18 residues. The ends were cut back, 0 bases at V and 1 base at J, with 18 bases in the middle. This sequence was found in a man younger than 35 in good health. Some clones in this sample may be carry-over from other donors' samples. The chain is built from TRBV11-2 and TRBJ1-1; TRBD1 might be the D (5 bases). Sequencing was done on a sample of naive CD8+ T cells from PBMCs. CDR3 bases: TGTGCCAGCAGCTTAGATCTGGCAGGGCGAACCCCGAACACTGAAGCTTTCTTT. This codes for CASSLDLAGRTPNTEAFF.